This T cell receptor beta chain was captured by sequencing in a study of shared clonotypes between healthy human individuals. Some clones are missing from TCRdb's copy, which holds only in-frame ones; the method was immunoSEQ multiplex PCR. The data contain millions of clones, approximately 95% of them singletons. Regarding this clone: Its antigen is currently unknown.

Study results and caveats: In a few donors, about 5% of naive CD4 clonotypes appeared in common. Some clonotypes were shared by all four sorted-subset donors, while others were not shared. The non-shared ones had lower generation probabilities than the shared ones.

Trimming left V 5 bases short and J 1 base short, with 18 bases between. From germline, CDR1 is SEHNR and CDR2 FQNEAQ (reference sequence). This CDR3 has 17 residues. The chain uses TRBV7-9 and TRBJ1-5; D not resolved. The receptor's source is a man aged 18 to 29 in good health. The sequencing sample was made of naive CD4+ T cells sorted from blood. The subset denotes: CD45RA+ positively selected. The CDR3 sequence: CASSPLRRVGSNQPQHF. For the CDR3, the DNA is TGTGCCAGCAGCCCGCTCCGGCGGGTTGGGAGCAATCAGCCCCAGCATTTT.